The 27 T cell receptor beta chains presented below share a single source sample, sequenced in a study of blood T cell repertoires in COVID-19. Sequencing was performed with immunoSEQ multiplex PCR; in TCRdb, only in-frame clones are kept and a portion is missing. The data hold around 300,000 clones, with around 86% observed a single time. Sequencing used peripheral blood. These TCRs come from a woman in her twenties or thirties with active or convalescent COVID-19.

V gene TRBV29-1 combines with J gene TRBJ2-7, with 8 nucleotides matching TRBD1. This CDR3 is built from 12 residues. Germline trimming cut 0 bases from V and 5 bases from J; bases unmatched to any gene: 0. Germline V lookup: CDR1 SQVTM, CDR2 ANQGSEA. The CDR3 DNA follows: TGCAGCGTTGAAGACAGGGGGCACGAGCAGTACTTC. As protein: CSVEDRGHEQYF.

The chain combines TRBV6-2 or TRBV6-3 with TRBJ1-4; 10 bases map to TRBD1. Germline CDR1 is MNHEY and CDR2 is SVGEGT. This CDR3 comprises 16 residues. Trimming at V came to 2 bases and at J to 7 bases, leaving 7 bases not matched to a gene. CDR3: CASSYVPGQGSEKLFF. DNA of the CDR3: TGTGCCAGCAGTTACGTGCCGGGACAGGGGAGTGAAAAACTGTTTTTT.

This clone turned up a few times. The junction shows a germline mismatch at one end, possibly a read error. The V and J genes are TRBV6-1 and TRBJ1-5; D might be TRBD1 (6 bases). Per the germline V gene, CDR1 is MNHNS and CDR2 is SASEGT. There are 16 residues in the CDR3. The CDR3: CASSEAWGLVGQRQHF. The CDR3 nucleotides read TGTGCCAGCAGTGAAGCGTGGGGGCTAGTAGGGCAGCGCCAGCATTTT.

V usage is TRBV3-1 (or the pseudogene TRBV3-2) and J usage is TRBJ1-5, with a possible D match to TRBD1 (5 bases). From germline, CDR1 is LGHDT and CDR2 YNNKEL (reference sequence). V was clipped by 4 bases and J by 9 bases, with 16 bases between them. This CDR3 comprises 14 residues. DNA for the CDR3: TGTGCCAGCAGCCCCCGGGGGGGAAGGTGGCCCCAGCATTTT. This translates into CASSPRGGRWPQHF.

This clone was observed a single time. This chain uses TRBV9 with TRBJ1-1; a possible D gene is TRBD1 (6 bases). CDR3 size: 15 residues. The V gene's germline CDR1 is SGDLS and CDR2 YYNGEE. V was clipped by 4 bases and J by 0 bases, with 13 bases between them. The CDR3 sequence: CASSRTGDMNTEAFF. The CDR3 bases are TGTGCCAGCAGCAGGACCGGGGACATGAACACTGAAGCTTTCTTT.

A few counts support this clone. The sample holds other DNA sequences that translate to the same CDR3. The rearrangement uses TRBV30 and TRBJ1-1; D may be TRBD1 (5 bases). Trimming stripped 0 bases from V and 4 bases from J, with 9 bases between. The CDR3 contains 13 residues. Germline-derived CDR1 and CDR2 are GTSNPN and SVGIG (reference sequence). Written as DNA, the CDR3 is TGTGCCTGGAGTGTGCAGGGAAGCACTGAAGCTTTCTTT. Residues: CAWSVQGSTEAFF.

The chain uses TRBV10-3 and TRBJ2-7; 7 positions match TRBD1. CDR1 ENHRY and CDR2 SYGVKD come from the germline V gene. The CDR3 runs 13 residues. Trimming took 5 bases from V and 3 from J; bases not matched to a gene: 4. The CDR3: CAISRQGLYEQYF. DNA for the CDR3: TGTGCCATCAGTCGACAGGGCCTCTACGAGCAGTACTTC.

This clone has only one observation. CDR3 protein: CSVVQGFGETQYF. For the CDR3, the DNA is TGCAGCGTTGTTCAGGGATTTGGGGAGACCCAGTACTTC. This chain uses TRBV29-1 with TRBJ2-5, with TRBD1 as a possible D gene (5 bases). V lost 4 bases and J lost 5, with 14 bases in between. The CDR3 contains 13 residues. Germline V CDR1 and CDR2: SQVTM, ANQGSEA.

This clone was detected a few times. This chain links TRBV12-3 or TRBV12-4 with TRBJ1-3; D remains ambiguous. The CDR3 sequence is 13 residues long. The V gene lost 5 bases and the J gene lost 0 bases, with 5 bases spanning the gap. The CDR3 is CASSESSGNTIYF. CDR3 coding DNA: TGTGCCAGCAGTGAGAGCTCTGGAAACACCATATATTTT.

This rearrangement joins TRBV9 to TRBJ1-2; 8 bases line up with TRBD1. Losses at the gene ends were 3 bases for V and 3 bases for J; bases not matched to a gene: 4. The CDR3 totals 14 residues. Germline CDR1 and CDR2: SGDLS and YYNGEE. The chain's CDR3 is CASSARTGYYGYTF. The DNA for the CDR3 is TGTGCCAGCAGCGCCCGGACAGGGTACTATGGCTACACCTTC.

This chain links TRBV5-4 with TRBJ1-4, with 7 nucleotides matching TRBD1. Trimming cost V 3 bases and J 4 bases; bases outside gene matches: 3. Per the germline V gene, CDR1 is SGHNT and CDR2 is YYREEE (reference sequence). The CDR3 consists of 14 residues. The CDR3 loop reads CASSSGQFNEKLFF. As DNA, the CDR3 is TGTGCCAGCAGCTCGGGACAGTTTAATGAAAAACTGTTTTTT.

The V call is TRBV10-3, the J call TRBJ1-5; TRBD1 agrees at 9 bases. The CDR3 length is 13 residues. The V gene's germline CDR1 is ENHRY and CDR2 SYGVKD. The V segment lost 4 bases and the J segment 8 bases; nucleotides outside the gene matches: 3. CDR3 in amino acids: CAISGRDREPQHF. DNA for the CDR3: TGTGCCATCAGTGGTCGGGACAGGGAGCCCCAGCATTTT.

This clone was seen just once. The chain couples TRBV7-2 to TRBJ1-5; D may be TRBD1 (6 bases). This CDR3 comprises 15 residues. V lost 2 bases and J 3 bases, leaving 11 bases between the germline ends. Germline-derived CDR1 and CDR2 are SGHTA and FQGNSA. CDR3 in DNA: TGTGCCAGCAGCTTAAACAGGGCGAACAATCAGCCCCAGCATTTT. It is translated as CASSLNRANNQPQHF.

The chain links TRBV2 to TRBJ2-2; a weak D match, TRBD1 (6 bases). The CDR3 contains 14 residues. The V gene's germline CDR1 is SNHLY and CDR2 FYNNEI. The germline V and J ends were trimmed by 6 bases and 3 bases, with 11 bases remaining between them. CDR3 nucleotides: TGTGCCAGCAGAGAGGACAGTCACACCGGGGAGCTGTTTTTT. This gives the protein CASREDSHTGELFF.

The chain is built from TRBV5-1 and TRBJ2-1; D may be TRBD2 (6 bases). Trimming removed 4 bases from V and 10 bases from J, with 21 bases in between. The CDR3 is made up of 15 amino acids. In germline, CDR1 is SGHRS, CDR2 YFSETQ. CDR3 amino acids: CASSGSGGFKTEQFF. In DNA form, the CDR3 reads TGCGCCAGCAGCGGATCCGGAGGGTTCAAAACCGAGCAGTTCTTC.

V gene TRBV5-4 combines with J gene TRBJ2-2; D might be TRBD1 (5 bases). Germline assignment: CDR1 SGHNT and CDR2 YYREEE (reference sequence). V lost 0 bases, J lost 6 bases, and 9 bases lay in between. CDR3 size: 14 residues. The CDR3 coding sequence is TGTGCCAGCAGCTTGGATCAGGGTTCCGGGGAGCTGTTTTTT. It yields the protein CASSLDQGSGELFF.

The chain carries TRBV7-6 and TRBJ1-1, with D hard to call. CDR3 length: 13 residues. Trimming took off 3 bases at V and 4 bases at J, with 9 bases between the two ends. Looked up from germline, CDR1 is SGHVS and CDR2 is FNYEAQ. In DNA form, the CDR3 reads TGTGCCAGCAGCTTTTCGGGGAGCACTGAAGCTTTCTTT. As protein: CASSFSGSTEAFF.

J is TRBJ1-6 and V is TRBV18; the match to TRBD1 covers 11 bases. J was trimmed by 8 bases and V by 6 bases; bases with no gene match: 9. This CDR3 is 16 amino acids long. CDR1 is KGHSH and CDR2 is LQKENI in the germline V gene. The CDR3 here is CASSPDRGRVHSPLHF. The CDR3 region has the DNA TGTGCCAGCTCGCCGGACAGGGGGCGCGTCCATTCACCCCTCCACTTT.

V usage is TRBV7-2 and J usage is TRBJ1-2; D uncertain. V lost 5 bases, J lost 5 bases, and 15 bases lay in between. There are 14 residues in the CDR3. CDR1 is SGHTA, CDR2 FQGNSA, per germline. The CDR3 bases are TGTGCCAGCAGCCCGCCAGAGGGATCTTATGGCTACACCTTC. Its protein is CASSPPEGSYGYTF.

The rearrangement uses TRBV7-3 and TRBJ1-1; unclear D gene. V lost 3 bases and J lost 5, with 10 bases in between. This CDR3 contains 13 residues. In germline, CDR1 is SGHTA, CDR2 FQGTGA. This chain's CDR3 is CASSFRRGTEAFF. The CDR3 region has the DNA TGTGCCAGCAGCTTCCGACGAGGGACTGAAGCTTTCTTT. Drawing the rest from reference TRBV7-3 and TRBJ1-1, the complete variable domain is GAGVSQTPSNKVTEKGKYVELRCDPISGHTALYWYRQSLGQGPEFLIYFQGTGAADDSGLPNDRFFAVRPEGSVSTLKIQRTERGDSAVYLCASSFRRGTEAFFGQGTRLTVV.

This chain connects TRBV2 to TRBJ2-5; a weak D match, TRBD1 (5 bases). This CDR3 has 14 amino acids. With 4 bases removed from V and 1 base from J, the gap between germline ends came to 10 bases. CDR1 and CDR2 from the germline V gene are SNHLY and FYNNEI. CDR3 sequence: CASSGGRAQETQYF. Written as DNA, the CDR3 is TGTGCCAGCAGTGGGGGCCGGGCCCAAGAGACCCAGTACTTC.

This clone was counted once. The rearrangement links TRBV18 to TRBJ1-2, with 10 nucleotides matching TRBD1. The V and J ends lost 6 bases and 4 bases, in that order; junction bases with no gene match: 23. The CDR3 is 20 amino acids. Germline lookup yields CDR1 KGHSH and CDR2 LQKENI. CDR3 residues: CASSPITLSGTGAVSYGYTF. The CDR3 nucleotides are TGTGCCAGCTCGCCTATTACATTATCCGGGACAGGGGCGGTGAGCTATGGCTACACCTTC.

The genes are TRBV6-5 and TRBJ1-2, with D perhaps matching TRBD1 (6 bases). The CDR3 has 13 residues. Germline V gene sequence: CDR1 MNHEY, CDR2 SVGAGI. Trimming removed 6 bases at V and 9 bases at J, with 17 bases between. This CDR3 reads CASSVQGGVSYTF. The CDR3 DNA follows: TGTGCCAGCAGCGTACAGGGAGGGGTCAGCTACACCTTC.

This rearrangement joins TRBV6-2 or TRBV6-3 to TRBJ2-3, with TRBD1 as a possible D gene (6 bases). This CDR3 is 16 amino acids long. Germline V CDR1 and CDR2: MNHEY, SVGEGT. The V end was cut by 0 bases, the J end by 3 bases, with 13 bases between. CDR3 coding DNA: TGTGCCAGCAGTTACTCTGACCAGGACAGTACAGATACGCAGTATTTT. Its protein product is CASSYSDQDSTDTQYF.

In DNA, the CDR3 is TGTGCCACCAGCAGAGCCAAGACAGGGAGGAATGAAAAACTGTTTTTT. Amino acid sequence: CATSRAKTGRNEKLFF. This sequence joins TRBV15 and TRBJ1-4; 7 bases align to TRBD1. Germline V gene data show CDR1 as LNHNV and CDR2 as YYDKDF (reference sequence). CDR3 length: 16 amino acids. Losses at the gene ends were 1 base for V and 5 bases for J; bases not matched to a gene: 7.

The CDR3 protein is CASSLGGQGNQPQHF. CDR3 bases: TGTGCCAGCAGCTTAGGAGGGCAGGGCAATCAGCCCCAGCATTTT. The chain links TRBV7-9 to TRBJ1-5; D call uncertain. Trimming shortened V by 1 base and J by 2 bases, and 9 bases separated the two germline ends. The CDR3 is made up of 15 amino acids. Germline values: CDR1 SEHNR, CDR2 FQNEAQ (reference sequence).

The gene calls are TRBV7-3 and TRBJ2-2; D uncertain. Trimming left V 4 bases short and J 6 bases short, with 6 bases between. Germline V gene data show CDR1 as SGHTA and CDR2 as FQGTGA. CDR3 size: 12 residues. CDR3 protein: CASSSPSGELFF. The CDR3 DNA reads TGTGCCAGCAGCTCCCCCTCCGGGGAGCTGTTTTTT.